The entry below gives a single TCR beta chain sequence along with its context. What it binds is unknown. This entry is derived from a study of cytomegalovirus exposure and HLA in healthy donors. Looked up from germline, CDR1 is MNHEY and CDR2 is SMNVEV (reference sequence). CDR3 size: 15 residues. J was trimmed by 3 bases and V by 7 bases; bases with no gene match: 5. The study's findings and limits: In vitro confirmation showed a few CMV-associated chains to be CMV antigen specific. Equally common other TCR beta chains were less clonally expanded than HLA-associated ones, a later analysis found. Later on, an analysis found that several of the most significant clusters appeared to be linked to common viral pathogens, which included parvovirus B19.

Vbeta (60) and Jbeta (13) primers were used in the PCR. The protocol was immunoSEQ multiplex PCR, while the TCRdb copy is restricted to in-frame clones and leaves out a portion. This sample's clone table lists more than 40,000 clones. Despite likely unrecorded immune exposures, the donors were nominally healthy at the time of sampling. The sequencing sample was made of PBMCs. The chain combines TRBV27 with TRBJ1-6; 8 nucleotides match TRBD1. The receptor was derived from a man aged 35-49 years in good health and CMV-seropositive. The CDR3 DNA sequence: TGTGCCAGCACCTTAACAGGGGGCTATAATTCACCCCTCCACTTT. Its protein product is CASTLTGGYNSPLHF.